The 29 T cell receptor beta chains given below trace back to one sample, sequenced in a study of shared clonotypes between healthy human individuals. Here immunoSEQ multiplex PCR was the method, and the copy in TCRdb shows in-frame clones only, minus some. The data contain 400,000 to 600,000 clones, over 75% of them seen just once; the ten biggest clones take up about 12%. The specimen sequenced was PBMCs. All receptors derive from a woman aged 40 to 55 in good health. Some clones in this sample may be carry-over from other donors' samples.

V gene TRBV28 combines with J gene TRBJ2-1; 12 bases line up with TRBD2. The V and J ends lost 7 bases and 1 base, in that order; junction bases with no gene match: 11. Germline CDR1 reads MDHEN; CDR2 reads SYDVKM. The CDR3 is 18 amino acids. CDR3 in DNA: TGTGCCAGCACCAAACTAGCGGGAGGCACGGGGTCCTACAATGAGCAGTTCTTC. Protein product: CASTKLAGGTGSYNEQFF. The full variable domain, in which reference TRBV28 and TRBJ2-1 provide the parts outside the CDR3, is DVKVTQSSRYLVKRTGEKVFLECVQDMDHENMFWYRQDPGLGLRLIYFSYDVKMKEKGDIPEGYSVSREKKERFSLILESASTNQTSMYLCASTKLAGGTGSYNEQFFGPGTRLTVL.

This chain joins TRBV19 and TRBJ2-7, with 9 bases identical to TRBD1. The V gene end was trimmed by 6 bases and the J gene end by 4 bases; junction bases not matched to a gene: 13. This CDR3 contains 16 residues. In germline, CDR1 is LNHDA, CDR2 SQIVND (reference sequence). The CDR3 DNA follows: TGTGCCAGTAGCCAGTCCGCCGGGACAGGGTCGTACGAGCAGTACTTC. It translates to CASSQSAGTGSYEQYF.

The rearrangement joins TRBV5-1 to TRBJ2-1; TRBD2 matches 10 bases. The CDR3 has 17 amino acids. V trimming: 4 bases; J trimming: 8 bases; junction bases outside the gene matches: 15. Germline V gene data show CDR1 as SGHRS and CDR2 as YFSETQ. CDR3 sequence reads: CASSRDTPGLAFYEQFF. Here the CDR3 DNA reads TGCGCCAGCAGCAGGGACACCCCGGGACTAGCGTTCTATGAGCAGTTCTTC.

In this sample, this clone turned up a few times. This CDR3 is CASSVRGMNTGELFF. The DNA for the CDR3 is TGTGCCAGCAGCGTACGGGGGATGAACACCGGGGAGCTGTTTTTT. V is TRBV9 and J is TRBJ2-2; D possibly corresponds to TRBD2 (6 bases). The germline V gene encodes CDR1 SGDLS and CDR2 YYNGEE. With 1 base removed from V and 1 base from J, the gap between germline ends came to 8 bases. The CDR3 is made up of 15 amino acids.

This clone was seen a few times. The chain combines TRBV7-6 with TRBJ2-1, with D tentatively TRBD1 (6 bases). The CDR3 has 13 amino acids. Germline V lookup: CDR1 SGHVS, CDR2 FNYEAQ. Deletions cut 5 bases from V and 4 bases from J, with 9 bases between. CDR3: CASSGDTYNEQFF. The DNA of the CDR3 is TGTGCCAGCAGCGGGGACACATACAATGAGCAGTTCTTC.

The V gene is TRBV28, the J gene TRBJ2-1; a weak D match, TRBD2 (6 bases). Germline values: CDR1 MDHEN, CDR2 SYDVKM. The CDR3 length is 14 residues. Trimming removed 6 bases from V and 1 base from J, with 10 bases in between. Here the CDR3 DNA reads TGTGCCAGCAGCCCGGGAGAGTCCTACAATGAGCAGTTCTTC. It encodes CASSPGESYNEQFF.

The genes are TRBV29-1 and TRBJ2-5; TRBD2 aligns across 13 bases. The J call may be incorrect, as the DNA end agrees better with TRBJ2-7. The germline V gene encodes CDR1 SQVTM and CDR2 ANQGSEA. CDR3 size: 15 residues. CDR3 DNA sequence: TGCAGCGTTGGGACTAGCGGGAGTGTTGGGGCCGAGCAGTACTTC. Protein product: CSVGTSGSVGAEQYF.

This clone was observed once. The gene calls are TRBV5-4 and TRBJ1-1, with TRBD1 as a possible D gene (6 bases). The ends were cut back, 3 bases at V and 0 bases at J, with 12 bases in the middle. This CDR3 is 15 amino acids long. The germline CDR1 and CDR2 sequences are SGHNT and YYREEE (reference sequence). CDR3 region: CASSSKTGMNTEAFF. The CDR3, as DNA: TGTGCCAGCAGCTCCAAGACAGGAATGAACACTGAAGCTTTCTTT.

V and J are TRBV6-5 and TRBJ2-1; 12 bases fit TRBD2. Germline lookup yields CDR1 MNHEY and CDR2 SVGAGI. The CDR3 is 13 amino acids. V shed 7 bases, J shed 10 bases, and the junction held 5 bases outside the gene matches. The CDR3: CASTASGRGEQFF. Written as DNA, the CDR3 is TGTGCCAGCACCGCTAGCGGGAGGGGGGAGCAGTTCTTC.

V and J are TRBV18 and TRBJ2-1, with unresolved D. V lost 0 bases, J lost 2 bases, and 2 bases lay in between. The CDR3 loop spans 13 amino acids. CDR1 and CDR2 from the germline V gene are KGHSH and LQKENI. The CDR3 reads CASSPPAYNEQFF. CDR3 DNA sequence: TGTGCCAGCTCACCACCAGCCTACAATGAGCAGTTCTTC.

This rearrangement joins TRBV7-2 to TRBJ1-1; D is unclear. V was clipped by 0 bases and J by 5 bases, with 7 bases between them. Germline V gene sequence: CDR1 SGHTA, CDR2 FQGNSA. The CDR3 extends over 13 amino acids. The CDR3, as DNA: TGTGCCAGCAGCTTAGCGCAAGAAACTGAAGCTTTCTTT. It specifies CASSLAQETEAFF.

The rearrangement joins TRBV19 to TRBJ2-3; D is unresolved. The V end was cut by 5 bases, the J end by 8 bases, with 14 bases between. There are 13 residues in the CDR3. CDR1 is LNHDA, CDR2 SQIVND, per germline (reference sequence). For the CDR3, the DNA is TGTGCCAGTAGTGAGGACGTTGTGGGTACGCAGTATTTT. Its translation is CASSEDVVGTQYF. Drawing the rest from reference TRBV19 and TRBJ2-3, the complete variable domain is DGGITQSPKYLFRKEGQNVTLSCEQNLNHDAMYWYRQDPGQGLRLIYYSQIVNDFQKGDIAEGYSVSREKKESFPLTVTSAQKNPTAFYLCASSEDVVGTQYFGPGTRLTVL.

The count of this clone is one. The chain recombines TRBV30 with TRBJ2-2; 9 bases agree with TRBD2. Germline V gene lookup returns CDR1 GTSNPN and CDR2 SVGIG (reference sequence). The V gene end was trimmed by 5 bases and the J gene end by 0 bases; junction bases not matched to a gene: 10. This CDR3 comprises 17 residues. In DNA form, the CDR3 reads TGTGCCTGGGACCCCGGGCTAGCGGGAACGAACACCGGGGAGCTGTTTTTT. The encoded protein is CAWDPGLAGTNTGELFF.

V is TRBV18 and J is TRBJ2-5; D remains ambiguous. The CDR3 has 13 amino acids. Trimming took off 1 base at V and 2 bases at J, with 5 bases between the two ends. Germline CDR1 is KGHSH and CDR2 is LQKENI. In DNA, the CDR3 is TGTGCCAGCTCACCACGCCTACAAGAGACCCAGTACTTC. Protein product: CASSPRLQETQYF.

The rearrangement joins TRBV29-1 to TRBJ2-1; 10 positions agree with TRBD2. V shed 3 bases and J 3 bases; nucleotides not matched to a gene: 11. In germline, CDR1 is SQVTM, CDR2 ANQGSEA. The CDR3 has 17 amino acids. The CDR3 DNA reads TGCAGCGTTGACAGAGCGGGAGGGCTTGGTTACTACAATGAGCAGTTCTTC. Its protein product is CSVDRAGGLGYYNEQFF.

The chain carries TRBV4-3 and TRBJ2-3, with D possibly called TRBD1 or TRBD2 (5 bases each). Trimming removed 4 bases at V and 0 bases at J, with 8 bases between. This CDR3 is built from 14 residues. CDR1 is LGHNA, CDR2 YSLEER, per germline. The CDR3 DNA sequence: TGCGCCAGCAGCCGGGGGTTTAGCACAGATACGCAGTATTTT. This translates into CASSRGFSTDTQYF.

This clone occurred a few times. This chain connects TRBV11-2 to TRBJ2-1; weak D call: TRBD2 (5 bases). This CDR3 comprises 14 residues. V lost 6 bases and J 5 bases, leaving 14 bases between the germline ends. Germline CDR1 SGHAT, CDR2 FQNNGV. The CDR3 sequence: CASRPALVNNEQFF. The CDR3 coding sequence is TGTGCCAGCAGACCAGCACTAGTTAACAATGAGCAGTTCTTC. Full variable domain (missing parts from reference TRBV11-2 and TRBJ2-1): EAGVAQSPRYKIIEKRQSVAFWCNPISGHATLYWYQQILGQGPKLLIQFQNNGVVDDSQLPKDRFSAERLKGVDSTLKIQPAKLEDSAVYLCASRPALVNNEQFFGPGTRLTVL.

This clone was recorded at least ten times. The V call is TRBV6-4, the J call TRBJ2-1; TRBD2 agrees at 9 bases. This CDR3 contains 14 residues. Germline CDR1 MRHNA, CDR2 SNTAGT. V lost 3 bases to trimming and J lost 6 bases; unmatched junction nucleotides: 3. CDR3 loop: CASSEGREGNEQFF. The CDR3 DNA is TGTGCCAGCAGTGAGGGGCGGGAGGGCAATGAGCAGTTCTTC.

The rearrangement joins TRBV19 to TRBJ1-4, with D perhaps matching TRBD1 (6 bases). Germline V gene sequence: CDR1 LNHDA, CDR2 SQIVND (reference sequence). The CDR3 extends over 15 amino acids. V lost 5 bases and J 3 bases, leaving 13 bases between the germline ends. CDR3 residues: CASSALQGANEKLFF. In DNA form, the CDR3 reads TGTGCCAGTAGTGCCCTACAGGGAGCTAATGAAAAACTGTTTTTT.

The V and J genes are TRBV7-8 and TRBJ1-4; 8 bases are a match to TRBD1. Losses at the gene ends were 5 bases for V and 3 bases for J; bases not matched to a gene: 5. This CDR3 comprises 15 residues. Per the germline V gene, CDR1 is SGHVS and CDR2 is FQNEAQ. The CDR3 reads CASSKPGGPNEKLFF. The CDR3 coding sequence is TGTGCCAGCAGCAAACCAGGGGGCCCTAATGAAAAACTGTTTTTT.

V and J are TRBV7-6 and TRBJ2-2; TRBD1 aligns across 7 bases. The CDR3 spans 16 residues. Germline CDR1 and CDR2: SGHVS and FNYEAQ. Trimming at V came to 5 bases and at J to 1 base, leaving 7 bases not matched to a gene. The DNA for the CDR3 is TGTGCCAGCAGCCAAAGACAGGGAAAGAACACCGGGGAGCTGTTTTTT. It encodes CASSQRQGKNTGELFF.

This clone came up many times. V and J are TRBV5-4 and TRBJ2-1, with D unclear. Trimming pared 2 bases from V and 2 bases from J, leaving 11 bases between. The V gene's germline CDR1 is SGHNT and CDR2 YYREEE (reference sequence). The CDR3 totals 15 residues. Written as DNA, the CDR3 is TGTGCCAGCAGCTTAGTTCCAGAGGCCTACAATGAGCAGTTCTTC. Its translation is CASSLVPEAYNEQFF.

Of note for this clone: The sample contains more than one DNA sequence encoding this CDR3. The CDR3 DNA reads TGCAGTGCCCTGAGCTCCTACGAGCAGTACTTC. This gives the protein CSALSSYEQYF. V usage is TRBV20-1 and J usage is TRBJ2-7; D is undetermined. CDR1 and CDR2 from the germline V gene are DFQATT and SNEGSKA (reference sequence). The ends were cut back, 6 bases at V and 0 bases at J, with 6 bases in the middle. There are 11 residues in the CDR3.

This clone was detected once. V and J are TRBV5-1 and TRBJ1-4; tentative D call: TRBD1 (6 bases). Trimming took 4 bases from V and 2 from J, leaving 12 bases between them. CDR3 length: 15 amino acids. Germline CDR1 and CDR2: SGHRS and YFSETQ. In DNA, the CDR3 is TGCGCCAGCAGCACCCAGGGGTCGACTAATGAAAAACTGTTTTTT. This codes for CASSTQGSTNEKLFF.

J is TRBJ2-3 and V is TRBV5-1; no clear D. CDR1 SGHRS and CDR2 YFSETQ come from the germline V gene. The CDR3 consists of 15 residues. Deletions cut 0 bases from V and 3 bases from J, with 11 bases between. CDR3: CASSLANPRTDTQYF. In nucleotides, the CDR3 is TGCGCCAGCAGCTTGGCCAATCCACGGACAGATACGCAGTATTTT.

The rearrangement links TRBV28 to TRBJ2-2, with TRBD2 as a possible D gene (5 bases). Germline V lookup: CDR1 MDHEN, CDR2 SYDVKM. V was shortened by 3 bases and J by 4 bases, with 12 bases between the two germline ends. The length of the CDR3 is 15 residues. In DNA, the CDR3 is TGTGCCAGCAGTTTGGCGCTAGCCATCACCGGGGAGCTGTTTTTT. Its protein is CASSLALAITGELFF.

This CDR3 reads CASSTRTGFDPDTQYF. The CDR3 coding sequence is TGTGCCAGCAGTACTCGGACAGGGTTTGACCCAGATACGCAGTATTTT. The gene calls are TRBV27 and TRBJ2-3; 8 positions agree with TRBD1. This CDR3 has 16 residues. Germline trimming cut 5 bases from V and 4 bases from J; bases unmatched to any gene: 11. Germline assignment: CDR1 MNHEY and CDR2 SMNVEV (reference sequence).

On this clone: A read error is possible here, since a much larger clone lies one base away. It is likely a read error, because the conserved phenylalanine at the end of the CDR3 is missing. The gene calls are TRBV28 and TRBJ2-7, with D possibly being TRBD1 (6 bases). This CDR3 is 13 amino acids long. Looked up from germline, CDR1 is MDHEN and CDR2 is SYDVKM. Trimming left V 6 bases short and J 2 bases short, with 11 bases between. DNA for the CDR3: TGTGCCAGCAGCCGACAGGCACCCTACGAGCAGTACCTC. This translates into CASSRQAPYEQYL.

This sequence joins TRBV5-4 and TRBJ2-1, with 8 positions matching TRBD2. CDR1 and CDR2 from the germline V gene are SGHNT and YYREEE (reference sequence). With 0 bases clipped from V and 7 bases from J, the junction kept 6 bases outside the gene matches. There are 15 residues in the CDR3. The CDR3 nucleotides are TGTGCCAGCAGCTTGGGCGGGACTAGTTTGAATGAGCAGTTCTTC. Protein sequence: CASSLGGTSLNEQFF.